Below are 15 T cell receptor beta chains sequenced from a single sample in a study of blood T cell repertoires in COVID-19. Sequencing was performed with immunoSEQ multiplex PCR; in TCRdb, only in-frame clones are kept and a portion is missing. Of 80,000 to 95,000 clones in the sample, approximately 88% are singletons; the top ten hold approximately 3.6%. Sequences were obtained from peripheral blood. These receptors all stem from a woman in her seventies with acute or convalescent COVID-19.

The chain links TRBV28 to TRBJ1-5; D ambiguous. The germline CDR1 and CDR2 sequences are MDHEN and SYDVKM. V dropped 4 bases and J dropped 3 bases, with 10 bases sitting between them. The CDR3 is 14 amino acids. For the CDR3, the DNA is TGTGCCAGCAGTTCGGGTCCAAACAATCAGCCCCAGCATTTT. It yields the protein CASSSGPNNQPQHF.

This clone came up once. The chain recombines TRBV28 with TRBJ1-4; 7 nucleotides align to TRBD1. The germline V gene has CDR1 MDHEN and CDR2 SYDVKM. The V and J ends lost 5 bases and 7 bases, in that order; junction bases with no gene match: 10. This CDR3 is built from 15 residues. The CDR3 reads CASSLQTGLGEKLFF. The CDR3 region has the DNA TGTGCCAGCAGTCTACAGACAGGGCTGGGTGAAAAACTGTTTTTT.

The chain joins TRBV28 to TRBJ2-3; D is unresolved. The CDR3 is 14 amino acids. CDR1 MDHEN and CDR2 SYDVKM come from the germline V gene. Deletions cut 3 bases from V and 8 bases from J, with 15 bases between. The CDR3: CASSFRGVLGTQYF. CDR3 coding DNA: TGTGCCAGCAGTTTTAGAGGTGTGCTAGGTACGCAGTATTTT.

Concerning this clone: Germline and junction disagree at one end, which may indicate a read error. The chain uses TRBV7-9 and TRBJ1-4, with a weak D call TRBD1 (5 bases). This CDR3 spans 14 amino acids. Looked up from germline, CDR1 is SEHNR and CDR2 is FQNEAQ (reference sequence). This chain's CDR3 is CASSLEQAKEKLFF. CDR3 nucleotides: TGTGCCAGCAGCTTAGAACAGGCTAAGGAAAAACTGTTTTTT. Full variable domain (missing parts from reference TRBV7-9 and TRBJ1-4): DTGVSQNPRHKITKRGQNVTFRCDPISEHNRLYWYRQTLGQGPEFLTYFQNEAQLEKSRLLSDRFSAERPKGSFSTLEIQRTEQGDSAMYLCASSLEQAKEKLFFGSGTQLSVL.

The chain links TRBV6-4 to TRBJ2-7, with TRBD1 matching over 8 bases. The CDR3 contains 14 residues. The J segment lost 4 bases and the V segment lost 10 bases, leaving 12 bases of the junction unmatched. Germline CDR1 reads MRHNA; CDR2 reads SNTAGT. Written as DNA, the CDR3 is TGTGCCAACCCTCCCGGGACAGGTAATTACGAGCAGTACGTC. Translation: CANPPGTGNYEQYV.

The CDR3 DNA sequence: TGTGCCAGCAGTGACCTGCTGGGGAGTACGCAGTATTTT. Amino acids: CASSDLLGSTQYF. J is TRBJ2-3 and V is TRBV6-4, with a possible D match to TRBD2 (5 bases). CDR3 size: 13 residues. V lost 2 bases and J lost 8, with 11 bases in between. Germline V gene data show CDR1 as MRHNA and CDR2 as SNTAGT.

The rearrangement links TRBV19 to TRBJ1-1; D gene ambiguous. Germline CDR1 reads LNHDA; CDR2 reads SQIVND (reference sequence). Deletions cut 5 bases from V and 7 bases from J, with 26 bases between. The CDR3 runs 17 residues. The CDR3 bases are TGTGCCAGTAGTGTGACTCAGGATAGCACCGGACGGGGTGAAGCTTTCTTT. It codes for CASSVTQDSTGRGEAFF.

This clone was picked up one time. The chain combines TRBV30 with TRBJ1-4; TRBD1 matches at 9 bases. The CDR3 has 13 amino acids. Per the germline V gene, CDR1 is GTSNPN and CDR2 is SVGIG (reference sequence). The V gene end was trimmed by 3 bases and the J gene end by 5 bases; junction bases not matched to a gene: 1. CDR3 sequence: CAWRTGGNEKLFF. The DNA of the CDR3 is TGTGCCTGGAGGACAGGGGGGAATGAAAAACTGTTTTTT.

V is TRBV28 and J is TRBJ2-2, with D tentatively TRBD1 (5 bases). The CDR3 runs 14 residues. Trimming shortened V by 6 bases and J by 4 bases, and 12 bases separated the two germline ends. The V gene's germline CDR1 is MDHEN and CDR2 SYDVKM. CDR3 DNA: TGTGCCAGCAGACCGACAGTTTTCACCGGGGAGCTGTTTTTT. Residues: CASRPTVFTGELFF.

The gene calls are TRBV27 and TRBJ2-1; TRBD1 aligns across 9 bases. The V and J ends lost 3 bases and 7 bases, in that order; junction bases with no gene match: 7. The CDR3 runs 15 residues. Germline CDR1 reads MNHEY; CDR2 reads SMNVEV (reference sequence). Here the CDR3 DNA reads TGTGCCAGCAGTTTTCGGGGACAGGGACCTAATGAGCAGTTCTTC. Its protein product is CASSFRGQGPNEQFF.

The V gene is TRBV5-1, the J gene TRBJ1-6; possible D gene TRBD1, 5 bases. The CDR3 has 16 amino acids. V was shortened by 3 bases and J by 0 bases, with 10 bases between the two germline ends. Germline CDR1 SGHRS, CDR2 YFSETQ. The CDR3 coding sequence is TGCGCCAGCAGCTCCGCCCAGGGCTCCTATAATTCACCCCTCCACTTT. Encoded protein: CASSSAQGSYNSPLHF.

The chain uses TRBV11-2 and TRBJ2-1; 9 bases map to TRBD1. The germline V gene encodes CDR1 SGHAT and CDR2 FQNNGV. V lost 5 bases, J lost 2 bases, and 4 bases stayed unmatched. This CDR3 contains 15 residues. The CDR3 DNA is TGTGCCAGCAGCCGGGGACAGGGAACCTACAATGAGCAGTTCTTC. Protein: CASSRGQGTYNEQFF. Full variable domain (outside the CDR3, taken from reference TRBV11-2 and TRBJ2-1): EAGVAQSPRYKIIEKRQSVAFWCNPISGHATLYWYQQILGQGPKLLIQFQNNGVVDDSQLPKDRFSAERLKGVDSTLKIQPAKLEDSAVYLCASSRGQGTYNEQFFGPGTRLTVL.

This chain joins TRBV3-1 (or the pseudogene TRBV3-2) and TRBJ2-1; 12 bases fit TRBD2. Germline trimming cut 0 bases from V and 10 bases from J; bases unmatched to any gene: 4. The CDR3 is made up of 15 amino acids. Germline values: CDR1 LGHDT, CDR2 YNNKEL (reference sequence). CDR3 DNA: TGTGCCAGCAGCCAAGATTTGACTAGCGGGAGAGAGCAGTTCTTC. This translates into CASSQDLTSGREQFF.

The rearrangement uses TRBV3-1 (or the pseudogene TRBV3-2) and TRBJ1-3; D is undetermined. The length of the CDR3 is 13 residues. Germline-derived CDR1 and CDR2 are LGHDT and YNNKEL (reference sequence). The V gene lost 2 bases and the J gene lost 4 bases, with 6 bases spanning the gap. The DNA of the CDR3 is TGTGCCAGCAGCCAATCCTCGGGAAACACCATATATTTT. The encoded protein is CASSQSSGNTIYF.

V gene TRBV13 combines with J gene TRBJ1-4, with TRBD1 matching 7 bases. The V segment lost 0 bases and the J segment 14 bases; nucleotides outside the gene matches: 12. Per the germline V gene, CDR1 is PRHDT and CDR2 is FYEKMQ (reference sequence). The CDR3 is 15 residues long. CDR3 sequence: CASSLGGGRRSGLFF. The CDR3 DNA is TGTGCCAGCAGCTTAGGAGGGGGCCGTCGCTCGGGGCTGTTTTTT.